A single sample gave rise to the 9 T cell receptor beta chains below, sequenced in a study of cytomegalovirus exposure and HLA in healthy donors. PCR was performed using 60 Vbeta and 13 Jbeta primers. Profiled with immunoSEQ multiplex PCR; TCRdb holds only in-frame clones, not every one. The sample yields about 120,000 clones, roughly three quarters seen once. The sequenced sample consisted of PBMCs. The receptor source for this set is a middle-aged woman in good health and CMV-seropositive.

This sequence joins TRBV7-2 and TRBJ1-4; unclear D gene. This CDR3 has 13 amino acids. Per germline, CDR1 SGHTA and CDR2 FQGNSA. The V and J ends lost 8 bases and 6 bases respectively, with 13 bases between them. CDR3 nucleotide sequence: TGTGCCAGCGCTCTCAGTAAATATGAAAAACTGTTTTTT. Amino acids: CASALSKYEKLFF.

The chain couples TRBV15 to TRBJ1-5; D call uncertain. From germline, CDR1 is LNHNV and CDR2 YYDKDF (reference sequence). The CDR3 totals 12 residues. The germline V and J ends were trimmed by 0 bases and 10 bases, with 7 bases remaining between them. The CDR3 region is CATSRDSQPQHF. The DNA for the CDR3 is TGTGCCACCAGCAGAGATAGCCAACCCCAGCATTTT.

This clone was counted between two and nine times. V usage is TRBV2 and J usage is TRBJ2-5; TRBD1 agrees at 8 bases. This CDR3 region has 15 residues. After removal of 6 bases from V and 3 bases from J, the junction contained 9 bases not matched to a gene. The germline V gene encodes CDR1 SNHLY and CDR2 FYNNEI. The CDR3 bases are TGTGCCAGCAGCCGACAGGGGACCACCAAAGAGACCCAGTACTTC. This gives the protein CASSRQGTTKETQYF.

The chain employs TRBV18 and TRBJ2-1; tentatively, D is TRBD1 (5 bases). The CDR3 spans 14 residues. V dropped 1 base and J dropped 5 bases, with 9 bases sitting between them. CDR1 is KGHSH and CDR2 is LQKENI in the germline V gene. The CDR3 sequence: CASSPQGRDNEQFF. DNA of the CDR3: TGTGCCAGCTCACCACAGGGCAGGGACAATGAGCAGTTCTTC.

The rearrangement joins TRBV7-2 to TRBJ1-4; D may be TRBD1 (5 bases). Deletions cut 5 bases from V and 2 bases from J, with 15 bases between. This CDR3 has 16 residues. The germline gives CDR1 SGHTA, CDR2 FQGNSA. The CDR3 loop reads CASSHPAAGTNEKLFF. The CDR3 bases are TGTGCCAGCAGCCATCCCGCGGCAGGGACTAATGAAAAACTGTTTTTT. Full variable domain (missing parts from reference TRBV7-2 and TRBJ1-4): GAGVSQSPSNKVTEKGKDVELRCDPISGHTALYWYRQSLGQGLEFLIYFQGNSAPDKSGLPSDRFSAERTGGSVSTLTIQRTQQEDSAVYLCASSHPAAGTNEKLFFGSGTQLSVL.

V and J are TRBV18 and TRBJ2-7, with 11 bases fitting TRBD1. CDR1 KGHSH and CDR2 LQKENI come from the germline V gene. Germline trimming cut 3 bases from V and 7 bases from J; bases unmatched to any gene: 2. The CDR3 loop spans 13 amino acids. CDR3 bases: TGTGCCAGCTCACCCGGGACAGGGGGTGAGCAGTACTTC. Translation: CASSPGTGGEQYF.

This chain links TRBV5-1 with TRBJ1-5; tentative D call: TRBD1 (5 bases). Trimming shortened V by 5 bases and J by 4 bases, and 13 bases separated the two germline ends. CDR3 length: 14 residues. The V gene's germline CDR1 is SGHRS and CDR2 YFSETQ. CDR3 sequence: CASSRGPGNQPQHF. CDR3 nucleotides: TGCGCCAGCAGTAGGGGCCCTGGAAATCAGCCCCAGCATTTT.

The chain uses TRBV7-2 and TRBJ2-2, with TRBD2 identical over 10 bases. The length of the CDR3 is 16 residues. Germline CDR1 reads SGHTA; CDR2 reads FQGNSA. J was trimmed by 1 base and V by 2 bases; bases with no gene match: 1. The CDR3 spells CASSLRTSGNTGELFF. The CDR3 DNA follows: TGTGCCAGCAGCTTAAGGACTAGCGGGAACACCGGGGAGCTGTTTTTT. Drawing the rest from reference TRBV7-2 and TRBJ2-2, the complete variable domain is GAGVSQSPSNKVTEKGKDVELRCDPISGHTALYWYRQSLGQGLEFLIYFQGNSAPDKSGLPSDRFSAERTGGSVSTLTIQRTQQEDSAVYLCASSLRTSGNTGELFFGEGSRLTVL.

This clone was picked up one time. The chain recombines TRBV30 with TRBJ2-6, with TRBD2 matching 7 bases. This CDR3 spans 14 amino acids. V lost 5 bases and J lost 1; bases outside the gene matches: 2. Germline-derived CDR1 and CDR2 are GTSNPN and SVGIG (reference sequence). The CDR3 protein is CAWWGGSGANVLTF. Here the CDR3 DNA reads TGTGCCTGGTGGGGAGGGTCTGGGGCCAACGTCCTGACTTTC.